This record looks at one T cell receptor beta chain sequence and its context. This study enrolled people aged about 18 to 100 from roughly 22 US geographic areas. In the authors' workflow: Amplification of reference gene primers was used by the study to estimate nucleated cell counts. Method: immunoSEQ multiplex PCR; TCRdb's copy keeps in-frame clones and lacks some. V and J calls and clone size follow that table, whereas D and trimming were derived from the DNA. The sample lists approximately 140,000 clones; 84% were seen once. J lost 4 bases, V lost 7 bases, and 9 bases had no gene match. The CDR3 has 14 amino acids. Per germline, CDR1 MNHEY and CDR2 SVGAGI. This sample was included in a study of blood T cell repertoires in COVID-19. On the study more broadly: Material from acute and convalescent COVID-19 was sourced from the United States, Italy and Spain.

This sequence was found in a woman between 50 and 59 years old with acute COVID-19. Sample: PBMCs or T cells enriched from blood (not recorded which). The rearrangement links TRBV6-5 to TRBJ2-7; 8 nucleotides match TRBD1. The CDR3 coding sequence is TGTGCCAGCACCGGCGCAGGGGGCGGGTACGAGCAGTACTTC. Its translation is CASTGAGGGYEQYF.